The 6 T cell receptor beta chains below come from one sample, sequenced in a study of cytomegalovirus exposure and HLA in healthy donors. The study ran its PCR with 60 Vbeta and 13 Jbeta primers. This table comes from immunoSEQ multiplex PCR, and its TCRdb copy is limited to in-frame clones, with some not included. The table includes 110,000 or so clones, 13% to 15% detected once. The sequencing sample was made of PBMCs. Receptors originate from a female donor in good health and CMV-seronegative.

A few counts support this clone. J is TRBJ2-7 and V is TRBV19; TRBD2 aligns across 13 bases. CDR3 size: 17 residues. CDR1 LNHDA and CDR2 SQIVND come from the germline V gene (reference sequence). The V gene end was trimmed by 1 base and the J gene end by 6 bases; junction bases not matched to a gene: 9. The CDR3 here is CASSIVWTSGRLGEQYF. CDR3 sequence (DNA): TGTGCCAGTAGTATAGTCTGGACTAGCGGGAGACTCGGCGAGCAGTACTTC.

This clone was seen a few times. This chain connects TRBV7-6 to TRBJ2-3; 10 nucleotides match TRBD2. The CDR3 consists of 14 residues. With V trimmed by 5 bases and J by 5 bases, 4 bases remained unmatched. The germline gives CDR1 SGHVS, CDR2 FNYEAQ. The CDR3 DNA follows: TGTGCCAGCAGCCTAAGCGGGGGGGGAGATACGCAGTATTTT. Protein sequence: CASSLSGGGDTQYF.

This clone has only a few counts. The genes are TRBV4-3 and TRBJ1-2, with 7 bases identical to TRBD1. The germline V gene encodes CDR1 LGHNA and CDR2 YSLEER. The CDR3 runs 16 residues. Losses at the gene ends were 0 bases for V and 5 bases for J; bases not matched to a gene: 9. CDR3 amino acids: CASSQDPGQVPYGYTF. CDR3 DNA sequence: TGCGCCAGCAGCCAAGACCCCGGACAGGTCCCGTATGGCTACACCTTC.

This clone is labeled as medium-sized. In nucleotides, the CDR3 is TGCCAGCCCCGGGGGATAGTTCGGAACACCATATATTTT. It encodes CQPRGIVRNTIYF. The chain has TRBV21-1 and TRBJ1-3. TRBV21-1 is a known pseudogene. This CDR3 has 13 residues.

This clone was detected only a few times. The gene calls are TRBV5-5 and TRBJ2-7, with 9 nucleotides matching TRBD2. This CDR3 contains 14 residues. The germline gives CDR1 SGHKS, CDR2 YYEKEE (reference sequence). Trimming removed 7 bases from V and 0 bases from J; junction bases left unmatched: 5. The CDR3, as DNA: TGTGCCAGCGGGTTAGCGGGGGACTCCTACGAGCAGTACTTC. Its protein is CASGLAGDSYEQYF.

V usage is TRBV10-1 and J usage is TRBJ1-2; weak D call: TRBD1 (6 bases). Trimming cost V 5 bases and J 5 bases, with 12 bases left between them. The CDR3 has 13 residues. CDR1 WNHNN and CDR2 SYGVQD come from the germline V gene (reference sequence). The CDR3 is CASSPDRRYGYTF. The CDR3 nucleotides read TGCGCCAGCAGTCCGGACAGACGATATGGCTACACCTTC.